The entry below gives a single T cell receptor (beta chain) sequence along with its context. Its cognate antigen is unknown. This sample was included in a study of cytomegalovirus exposure and HLA in healthy donors. About the study: Of 300 to 500 genotyped donors, around 86% grouped in the Caucasian-associated ancestry cluster. Whole-study results and caveats: Usually a TCR sequence was rare, but some public TCRs were found in many donors. TCR beta sequences reportedly predicted the HLA-A and HLA-B alleles of most subjects accurately.

The V and J ends lost 0 bases and 4 bases respectively, with 10 bases between them. The length of the CDR3 is 14 residues. Germline CDR1 SGHKS, CDR2 YYEKEE (reference sequence). Primers included in the PCR were 60 Vbeta and 13 Jbeta primers. Generated by immunoSEQ multiplex PCR, the TCRdb table keeps only in-frame clones and is missing some. Of about 200,000 clones in the sample, 82% were seen once. This receptor was identified in a boy between 2 and 15 years old in good health and CMV-seronegative. The chain employs TRBV5-5 and TRBJ1-1; no clear D. The specimen was PBMCs. The CDR3 region is CASSLGIEATEAFF. The CDR3 DNA follows: TGTGCCAGCAGCTTGGGGATTGAGGCCACTGAAGCTTTCTTT. Based on the CDR3 plus reference TRBV5-5 and TRBJ1-1, the full variable domain is DAGVTQSPTHLIKTRGQQVTLRCSPISGHKSVSWYQQVLGQGPQFIFQYYEKEERGRGNFPDRFSARQFPNYSSELNVNALLLGDSALYLCASSLGIEATEAFFGQGTRLTVV.